This T cell receptor beta chain was sequenced during a study of blood T cell repertoires in COVID-19. About the research overall: The study drew acute and convalescent COVID-19 samples from the United States, Italy and Spain. The cDNA or gDNA used as material had been derived from T cells, B-cell-depleted T cells, or PBMCs.

This CDR3 has 16 amino acids. Deletions cut 4 bases from V and 4 bases from J, with 18 bases between. Germline V CDR1 and CDR2: SGHKS, YYEKEE (reference sequence). Original processing methods: The assay estimated nucleated cells by amplifying reference gene primers. Clones were read by immunoSEQ multiplex PCR, and TCRdb kept only the in-frame ones, dropping some. V and J calls and clone size come straight from that table; D and trimming were deduced from the DNA. Of approximately 140,000 clones listed, roughly 76% are singletons. This TCR came from a human donor with acute or convalescent COVID-19. The donor label of this sample is uncertain. Specimen: peripheral blood. The J gene is TRBJ1-3, the V gene TRBV5-5; weak D call: TRBD1 (6 bases). The CDR3 is CASSNGDIRRGNTIYF. Here the CDR3 DNA reads TGTGCCAGCAGCAACGGGGACATCCGGCGGGGAAACACCATATATTTT.